The 29 T cell receptor beta chains below come from one sample, sequenced in a study of cytomegalovirus exposure and HLA in healthy donors. PCR primers comprised 60 Vbeta and 13 Jbeta primers. Method: immunoSEQ multiplex PCR; TCRdb's copy keeps in-frame clones and lacks some. The repertoire consists of approximately 100,000 clones, with about three quarters occurring once and the leading ten covering approximately 5.3%. Specimen: PBMCs. These receptors all come from a female donor in good health and CMV-seropositive.

This chain uses TRBV20-1 with TRBJ1-1, with no clear D. CDR3 size: 11 residues. CDR1 and CDR2 (germline): DFQATT, SNEGSKA (reference sequence). V lost 3 bases and J lost 10, with 12 bases in between. For the CDR3, the DNA is TGCAGTGCTAGCGGGTTAACGATAGCTTTCTTT. It codes for CSASGLTIAFF.

The gene calls are TRBV19 and TRBJ1-5; D may be TRBD1 (6 bases). Germline-derived CDR1 and CDR2 are LNHDA and SQIVND (reference sequence). V gave up 7 bases and J gave up 0 bases, with 13 bases separating them. CDR3 length equals 15 residues. CDR3 nucleotides: TGTGCCAGTAAGAGGGGGTTGAATAGCAATCAGCCCCAGCATTTT. As protein: CASKRGLNSNQPQHF. Filled out from reference TRBV19 and TRBJ1-5, the complete variable domain reads DGGITQSPKYLFRKEGQNVTLSCEQNLNHDAMYWYRQDPGQGLRLIYYSQIVNDFQKGDIAEGYSVSREKKESFPLTVTSAQKNPTAFYLCASKRGLNSNQPQHFGDGTRLSIL.

This chain connects TRBV19 to TRBJ2-1; 12 bases align to TRBD1. The CDR3 consists of 15 residues. Per germline, CDR1 LNHDA and CDR2 SQIVND (reference sequence). The V gene end was trimmed by 4 bases and the J gene end by 6 bases; junction bases not matched to a gene: 4. CDR3 amino acids: CASSTGTGGSNEQFF. The CDR3 coding sequence is TGTGCCAGTAGTACCGGGACAGGGGGCTCCAATGAGCAGTTCTTC.

The sample holds a few counts of this clone. The gene calls are TRBV6-5 and TRBJ2-7; 7 bases are shared with TRBD1. The CDR3 covers 13 residues. Germline assignment: CDR1 MNHEY and CDR2 SVGAGI. The ends lost 5 bases at V and 3 bases at J; junction bases unmatched: 4. The CDR3 reads CASSHRDSYEQYF. The DNA for the CDR3 is TGTGCCAGCAGTCATAGGGACAGCTACGAGCAGTACTTC.

J is TRBJ1-5 and V is TRBV28, with D uncertain. The germline gives CDR1 MDHEN, CDR2 SYDVKM. V gave up 2 bases and J gave up 4 bases, with 9 bases separating them. The CDR3 contains 14 residues. For the CDR3, the DNA is TGTGCCAGCAGTTTAGCCGGGGAGAATCAGCCCCAGCATTTT. It encodes CASSLAGENQPQHF. The whole variable domain, remainder taken from reference TRBV28 and TRBJ1-5, is DVKVTQSSRYLVKRTGEKVFLECVQDMDHENMFWYRQDPGLGLRLIYFSYDVKMKEKGDIPEGYSVSREKKERFSLILESASTNQTSMYLCASSLAGENQPQHFGDGTRLSIL.

This chain uses TRBV5-1 with TRBJ2-7; 10 positions agree with TRBD1. CDR1 SGHRS and CDR2 YFSETQ come from the germline V gene. The CDR3 loop spans 16 amino acids. Losses at the gene ends were 4 bases for V and 6 bases for J; bases not matched to a gene: 13. CDR3 protein: CASSQSGTGVLGEQYF. The CDR3, as DNA: TGCGCCAGCAGCCAATCTGGGACAGGGGTTTTAGGCGAGCAGTACTTC.

This clone occurred once. The rearrangement joins TRBV6-5 to TRBJ2-1; 7 nucleotides align to TRBD1. This CDR3 region has 14 residues. The V segment lost 6 bases and the J segment 6 bases; nucleotides outside the gene matches: 8. The germline CDR1 and CDR2 sequences are MNHEY and SVGAGI. The CDR3 loop reads CASRNMGQLNEQFF. Written as DNA, the CDR3 is TGTGCCAGCAGAAATATGGGACAGCTCAATGAGCAGTTCTTC.

The table lists this clone with a count of one. This chain joins TRBV6-5 and TRBJ2-7; D possibly corresponds to TRBD2 (5 bases). V dropped 7 bases and J dropped 8 bases, with 21 bases sitting between them. CDR1 and CDR2 from the germline V gene are MNHEY and SVGAGI. CDR3 size: 14 residues. The CDR3 nucleotides read TGTGCCAGCACCCCAGCGGAGCCTAATGCTAAGCAGTACTTC. This encodes CASTPAEPNAKQYF.

The CDR3 coding sequence is TGTGCCATAAGGACTAGCGGGAGTGTTCGCGAGCAGTACTTC. Protein: CAIRTSGSVREQYF. This rearrangement joins TRBV10-3 to TRBJ2-7; TRBD2 matches at 13 bases. The V gene's germline CDR1 is ENHRY and CDR2 SYGVKD. The CDR3 loop spans 14 amino acids. V gave up 9 bases and J gave up 6 bases; unmatched junction bases: 8.

The chain is built from TRBV7-3 and TRBJ2-3, with 11 nucleotides matching TRBD2. Per germline, CDR1 SGHTA and CDR2 FQGTGA. The CDR3 totals 15 residues. The V and J ends lost 0 bases and 4 bases, in that order; junction bases with no gene match: 0. The CDR3 region is CASSLTSGGADTQYF. CDR3 in DNA: TGTGCCAGCAGCTTAACTAGCGGGGGGGCAGATACGCAGTATTTT.

CDR3 residues: CASSVKGGSTNEKLFF. DNA of the CDR3: TGTGCCAGCAGTGTGAAGGGAGGGTCAACTAATGAAAAACTGTTTTTT. The chain uses TRBV6-1 and TRBJ1-4; D is unresolved. With 4 bases removed from V and 0 bases from J, the gap between germline ends came to 12 bases. The CDR3 is 16 residues long. Germline-derived CDR1 and CDR2 are MNHNS and SASEGT.

The CDR3 is CASRSGTGGGSNQPQHF. CDR3 in DNA: TGTGCCAGTAGGTCAGGGACAGGGGGCGGTAGCAATCAGCCCCAGCATTTT. This chain links TRBV19 with TRBJ1-5, with 12 bases matching TRBD1. Per germline, CDR1 LNHDA and CDR2 SQIVND (reference sequence). Losses at the gene ends were 6 bases for V and 0 bases for J; bases not matched to a gene: 6. This CDR3 has 17 amino acids. The full variable domain, its missing parts supplied by reference TRBV19 and TRBJ1-5, is DGGITQSPKYLFRKEGQNVTLSCEQNLNHDAMYWYRQDPGQGLRLIYYSQIVNDFQKGDIAEGYSVSREKKESFPLTVTSAQKNPTAFYLCASRSGTGGGSNQPQHFGDGTRLSIL.

The sample holds one count of this clone. The J gene is TRBJ2-7, the V gene TRBV6-6; D ambiguous. The CDR3 totals 12 residues. Germline V gives CDR1 MNHNY, CDR2 SVGAGI (reference sequence). The V end lost 0 bases, the J end lost 4 bases, and 4 bases lay between the germline ends. The CDR3 sequence is CASSYSIYEQYF. CDR3 nucleotide sequence: TGTGCCAGCAGTTACTCTATTTACGAGCAGTACTTC.

The J gene is TRBJ2-3, the V gene TRBV2; weak D call: TRBD2 (5 bases). This CDR3 is built from 11 residues. The germline V and J ends were trimmed by 6 bases and 5 bases, with 6 bases remaining between them. The germline V gene has CDR1 SNHLY and CDR2 FYNNEI. The CDR3 DNA reads as TGTGCCAGCAGGAGCGGAGATACGCAGTATTTT. Translation: CASRSGDTQYF.

V gene TRBV4-2 combines with J gene TRBJ2-7; weak D call: TRBD1 (5 bases). V was clipped by 0 bases and J by 5 bases, with 14 bases between them. The CDR3 sequence is 15 residues long. Germline V gives CDR1 LGHNA, CDR2 YNFKEQ. The CDR3 bases are TGTGCCAGCAGCCAAGATTCCGACAGCAGGGACGAGCAGTACTTC. It is translated as CASSQDSDSRDEQYF.

The chain combines TRBV2 with TRBJ2-7, with 9 positions matching TRBD1. This CDR3 has 14 amino acids. The V segment lost 5 bases and the J segment 7 bases; nucleotides outside the gene matches: 9. Germline assignment: CDR1 SNHLY and CDR2 FYNNEI. CDR3 in amino acids: CASSSWTGEGEQYF. The CDR3 region has the DNA TGTGCCAGCAGTTCCTGGACAGGGGAAGGGGAGCAGTACTTC.

This rearrangement joins TRBV5-1 to TRBJ1-1; D not certain. The CDR3 loop spans 13 amino acids. V lost 4 bases to trimming and J lost 2 bases, with 9 bases between them. In germline, CDR1 is SGHRS, CDR2 YFSETQ. The CDR3 region is CASSQHINTEAFF. The CDR3 coding sequence is TGCGCCAGCAGCCAACACATTAACACTGAAGCTTTCTTT.

The chain employs TRBV5-1 and TRBJ2-2; 13 bases match TRBD2. J gave up 0 bases and V 4 bases, and 9 bases lay outside the gene matches. The germline V gene has CDR1 SGHRS and CDR2 YFSETQ. The CDR3 has 19 amino acids. The DNA for the CDR3 is TGCGCCAGCAGCGGGAGACTAGCGGGGGGACAAGCGAACACCGGGGAGCTGTTTTTT. Its translation is CASSGRLAGGQANTGELFF.

This clone showed up just once. The chain combines TRBV9 with TRBJ2-2, with D perhaps TRBD1 (6 bases). CDR1 is SGDLS, CDR2 YYNGEE, per germline. V lost 2 bases to trimming and J lost 4 bases, with 9 bases between them. The CDR3 is made up of 14 amino acids. The CDR3 DNA is TGTGCCAGCAGCGTTACAGGGTCCACCGGGGAGCTGTTTTTT. Protein sequence: CASSVTGSTGELFF.

The gene calls are TRBV9 and TRBJ2-3; weak D call: TRBD2 (5 bases). V lost 0 bases and J 0 bases, leaving 8 bases between the germline ends. The CDR3 totals 15 residues. The germline V gene has CDR1 SGDLS and CDR2 YYNGEE. The CDR3 protein is CASSVEGGSTDTQYF. The CDR3 DNA is TGTGCCAGCAGCGTAGAAGGAGGTAGCACAGATACGCAGTATTTT.

V is TRBV4-3 and J is TRBJ2-1, with 14 bases matching TRBD2. This CDR3 spans 20 amino acids. Germline V gives CDR1 LGHNA, CDR2 YSLEER. The V segment lost 0 bases and the J segment 0 bases; nucleotides outside the gene matches: 7. The CDR3 loop is CASSQDGLAGGYSSYNEQFF. For the CDR3, the DNA is TGCGCCAGCAGCCAAGACGGACTAGCGGGGGGATATAGCTCCTACAATGAGCAGTTCTTC.

The V gene is TRBV19, the J gene TRBJ2-5, with a weak D call TRBD2 (6 bases). The length of the CDR3 is 13 residues. Trimming took off 5 bases at V and 5 bases at J, with 12 bases between the two ends. Germline V gives CDR1 LNHDA, CDR2 SQIVND (reference sequence). The CDR3 DNA reads TGTGCCAGTAGTCGGACGGGAGACGAGACCCAGTACTTC. Translating it yields CASSRTGDETQYF.

This clone has just a few counts. This rearrangement joins TRBV5-5 to TRBJ1-3; no definite D call. V was trimmed by 7 bases and J by 3 bases, leaving 8 bases between them. This CDR3 spans 12 amino acids. Germline V gene lookup returns CDR1 SGHKS and CDR2 YYEKEE (reference sequence). The CDR3 region has the DNA TGTGCCAGCGGCACATATGGAAACACCATATATTTT. It translates to CASGTYGNTIYF.

The rearrangement uses TRBV30 and TRBJ2-5, with D unclear. The germline V gene has CDR1 GTSNPN and CDR2 SVGIG (reference sequence). The CDR3 totals 14 residues. The ends were cut back, 3 bases at V and 4 bases at J, with 15 bases in the middle. CDR3 protein: CAWSLRWATETQYF. Here the CDR3 DNA reads TGTGCCTGGAGCCTGAGATGGGCCACAGAGACCCAGTACTTC.

CDR3 sequence: CASSLEAGGSQYF. The CDR3, as DNA: TGTGCCAGCAGCTTAGAAGCGGGAGGCTCGCAGTACTTC. The J gene is TRBJ2-7, the V gene TRBV11-3; 9 bases match TRBD2. V lost 0 bases and J lost 9; bases outside the gene matches: 3. CDR3 length: 13 residues. Germline-derived CDR1 and CDR2 are SGHNT and YENEEA. Using reference TRBV11-3 and TRBJ2-7 for the parts outside the CDR3, the full variable domain is EAGVVQSPRYKIIEKKQPVAFWCNPISGHNTLYWYLQNLGQGPELLIRYENEEAVDDSQLPKDRFSAERLKGVDSTLKIQPAELGDSAVYLCASSLEAGGSQYFGPGTRLTVT.

CDR3 region: CASTLFGRSGANVLTF. The CDR3, as DNA: TGTGCCAGCACTCTATTTGGGAGATCCGGGGCCAACGTCCTGACTTTC. The chain links TRBV27 to TRBJ2-6, with TRBD2 as a possible D gene (5 bases). Trimming shortened V by 7 bases and J by 4 bases, and 17 bases separated the two germline ends. Germline lookup yields CDR1 MNHEY and CDR2 SMNVEV (reference sequence). The CDR3 is made up of 16 amino acids.

On this clone itself: The same CDR3 is also encoded by other DNA sequences in this sample. The chain uses TRBV19 and TRBJ2-7, with TRBD2 as a possible D gene (6 bases). Trimming shortened V by 11 bases and J by 7 bases, and 24 bases separated the two germline ends. CDR1 is LNHDA, CDR2 SQIVND, per germline (reference sequence). This CDR3 is built from 14 residues. The DNA of the CDR3 is TGTGCCTCTGGGGGACGGGAGCGACCTGGGGAGCAGTACTTC. This gives the protein CASGGRERPGEQYF.

J is TRBJ2-1 and V is TRBV11-2; maybe TRBD1 (7 bases). CDR1 is SGHAT, CDR2 FQNNGV, per germline. Between the trimmed V and J ends, which lost 7 bases and 9 bases, there was a span of 28 bases. This CDR3 has 17 residues. The CDR3 protein is CASTKRQGGGFLSEQFF. DNA for the CDR3: TGTGCCAGCACCAAAAGGCAGGGGGGCGGCTTTTTGAGTGAGCAGTTCTTC. Full variable domain (missing parts from reference TRBV11-2 and TRBJ2-1): EAGVAQSPRYKIIEKRQSVAFWCNPISGHATLYWYQQILGQGPKLLIQFQNNGVVDDSQLPKDRFSAERLKGVDSTLKIQPAKLEDSAVYLCASTKRQGGGFLSEQFFGPGTRLTVL.

This chain uses TRBV2 with TRBJ2-1; D perhaps matches TRBD1 (7 bases). Trimming took 6 bases from V and 6 from J, leaving 21 bases between them. The CDR3 has 16 amino acids. CDR1 and CDR2 (germline): SNHLY, FYNNEI. CDR3 in amino acids: CASSSQGGGAANEQFF. The CDR3 DNA reads as TGTGCCAGCAGCTCCCAAGGAGGGGGCGCGGCCAATGAGCAGTTCTTC.